One sample yielded the 27 T cell receptor beta chains listed below, sequenced in a study of OX40 agonist ivuxolimab in advanced cancers. Only in-frame clones appear in the TCRdb table, and some are missing; sequencing was by immunoSEQ multiplex PCR. Among some 65,000 clones, around 90% were seen once, and the ten largest hold around 2.9%. Sequencing used CD4+ or CD8+ T cells sorted from blood, obtained in a trial of the OX40 agonist ivuxolimab. The receptors shown here come from an adult with an advanced solid tumor such as melanoma, head and neck, liver or kidney cancer.

V gene TRBV6-5 combines with J gene TRBJ2-7; D is ambiguous. This CDR3 has 13 residues. The germline CDR1 and CDR2 sequences are MNHEY and SVGAGI. The germline V and J ends were trimmed by 0 bases and 5 bases, with 8 bases remaining between them. CDR3 loop: CASSYSTSHEQYF. Written as DNA, the CDR3 is TGTGCCAGCAGTTACTCAACTTCCCACGAGCAGTACTTC.

The chain uses TRBV6-5 and TRBJ1-3, with 7 bases identical to TRBD1. Germline-derived CDR1 and CDR2 are MNHEY and SVGAGI. The CDR3 has 15 residues. V was pared by 7 bases and J by 0 bases, with 6 bases of the junction left unmatched. The CDR3 coding sequence is TGTGCCAGCACCGAGGGGGCCAGCTCTGGAAACACCATATATTTT. Protein product: CASTEGASSGNTIYF.

The chain has TRBV6-5 and TRBJ2-1, with 9 positions matching TRBD1. The CDR3 is 14 residues long. V lost 5 bases to trimming and J lost 5 bases; unmatched junction nucleotides: 4. CDR1 is MNHEY and CDR2 is SVGAGI in the germline V gene. The CDR3 reads CASSVQGAHNEQFF. In DNA form, the CDR3 reads TGTGCCAGCAGTGTACAGGGGGCTCACAATGAGCAGTTCTTC.

J is TRBJ2-1 and V is TRBV6-5; 10 bases are a match to TRBD1. The CDR3 has 13 residues. V lost 10 bases to trimming and J lost 8 bases; unmatched junction nucleotides: 8. Germline values: CDR1 MNHEY, CDR2 SVGAGI. In DNA form, the CDR3 reads TGTGCCACACGGGACAGGGGTTACGATGAGCAGTTCTTC. Translated: CATRDRGYDEQFF.

V usage is TRBV19 and J usage is TRBJ1-2; 9 positions agree with TRBD1. The ends lost 3 bases at V and 7 bases at J; junction bases unmatched: 9. Germline V gives CDR1 LNHDA, CDR2 SQIVND (reference sequence). This CDR3 spans 15 amino acids. Here the CDR3 reads CASSIAGQGMSGYTF. In DNA form, the CDR3 reads TGTGCCAGTAGTATCGCGGGACAGGGTATGAGTGGCTACACCTTC.

The chain combines TRBV7-9 with TRBJ2-1; 8 nucleotides agree with TRBD1. The CDR3 sequence is 14 residues long. The V gene's germline CDR1 is SEHNR and CDR2 FQNEAQ (reference sequence). The V gene end was trimmed by 1 base and the J gene end by 8 bases; junction bases not matched to a gene: 4. The CDR3 DNA is TGTGCCAGCAGCTTAGACAGGGGGTGGGATGAGCAGTTCTTC. Translated, it gives CASSLDRGWDEQFF.

This clone was seen only once. The chain recombines TRBV2 with TRBJ2-2; tentative D call: TRBD1 (7 bases). This CDR3 is built from 16 residues. CDR1 and CDR2 from the germline V gene are SNHLY and FYNNEI. Between the trimmed V and J ends, which lost 3 bases and 4 bases, there was a span of 15 bases. CDR3 in DNA: TGTGCCAGCAGTGATGGGGCAGGGGGGATCACCGGGGAGCTGTTTTTT. Its translation: CASSDGAGGITGELFF.

This rearrangement joins TRBV30 to TRBJ2-1, with D maybe TRBD2 (6 bases). The V end was cut by 6 bases, the J end by 2 bases, with 14 bases between. The CDR3 totals 14 residues. Germline CDR1 is GTSNPN and CDR2 is SVGIG (reference sequence). CDR3: CACSGGTTYNEQFF. The CDR3 DNA reads TGTGCCTGTTCAGGCGGGACCACCTACAATGAGCAGTTCTTC.

The CDR3 loop reads CASSTAGTSNTGELFF. The CDR3 DNA sequence: TGTGCCAGCAGCACCGCCGGGACATCGAACACCGGGGAGCTGTTTTTT. The rearrangement joins TRBV9 to TRBJ2-2; possible D gene TRBD1, 6 bases. From germline, CDR1 is SGDLS and CDR2 YYNGEE. V lost 4 bases, J lost 0 bases, and 13 bases lay in between. The CDR3 sequence is 16 residues long.

The V and J genes are TRBV5-1 and TRBJ1-6; TRBD1 matches 8 bases. Germline V gene lookup returns CDR1 SGHRS and CDR2 YFSETQ. V shed 0 bases, J shed 10 bases, and the junction held 9 bases outside the gene matches. The CDR3 has 16 amino acids. The CDR3 region has the DNA TGCGCCAGCAGCTTGGGTCAGGGGGCAATTGAGTCACCCCTCCACTTT. Protein product: CASSLGQGAIESPLHF.

This clone occurred a few times. The chain combines TRBV30 with TRBJ2-3; possibly TRBD1 for D (6 bases). CDR1 is GTSNPN and CDR2 is SVGIG in the germline V gene (reference sequence). The V end lost 4 bases, the J end lost 3 bases, and 14 bases lay between the germline ends. CDR3 length: 14 residues. The CDR3 region is CAWKWGRGTDTQYF. The CDR3, as DNA: TGTGCCTGGAAGTGGGGGCGAGGAACAGATACGCAGTATTTT.

The chain combines TRBV28 with TRBJ1-4, with D possibly TRBD1 on 6 matching bases. This CDR3 region has 14 residues. Germline V gene sequence: CDR1 MDHEN, CDR2 SYDVKM. Between the trimmed V and J ends, which lost 7 bases and 0 bases, there was a span of 9 bases. CDR3 nucleotides: TGTGCCAGCACAGGGGTCCCAACTAATGAAAAACTGTTTTTT. This codes for CASTGVPTNEKLFF.

The genes are TRBV2 and TRBJ1-3; D call uncertain. The CDR3 has 15 residues. Trimming shortened V by 7 bases and J by 4 bases, and 17 bases separated the two germline ends. From germline, CDR1 is SNHLY and CDR2 FYNNEI. CDR3 protein: CASTLGEGRGNTIYF. Written as DNA, the CDR3 is TGTGCCAGCACCCTTGGGGAGGGAAGGGGAAACACCATATATTTT.

The chain is built from TRBV6-5 and TRBJ2-5; the D call may be TRBD1 or TRBD2 (5 bases each). The end of the DNA is better explained by TRBJ2-7, so the J call may be wrong. Looked up from germline, CDR1 is MNHEY and CDR2 is SVGAGI. There are 13 residues in the CDR3. The CDR3 region is CASSEVRGDEQYF. CDR3 nucleotide sequence: TGTGCCAGCAGTGAAGTAAGAGGGGACGAGCAGTACTTC.

The chain uses TRBV30 and TRBJ1-1; TRBD1 matches 7 bases. The CDR3 consists of 13 residues. Germline values: CDR1 GTSNPN, CDR2 SVGIG (reference sequence). V lost 8 bases to trimming and J lost 4 bases; unmatched junction nucleotides: 10. This CDR3 is CATGTALSTEAFF. The CDR3 coding sequence is TGTGCCACGGGGACAGCTCTGTCCACTGAAGCTTTCTTT. The variable domain in full, completed from reference TRBV30 and TRBJ1-1, reads SQTIHQWPATLVQPVGSPLSLECTVEGTSNPNLYWYRQAAGRGLQLLFYSVGIGQISSEVPQNLSASRPQDRQFILSSKKLLLSDSGFYLCATGTALSTEAFFGQGTRLTVV.

The chain has TRBV11-2 and TRBJ2-7; 7 positions agree with TRBD2. This CDR3 has 15 amino acids. CDR1 is SGHAT and CDR2 is FQNNGV in the germline V gene. The J segment lost 2 bases and the V segment lost 5 bases, leaving 9 bases of the junction unmatched. CDR3 DNA: TGTGCCAGCAGCCAAATCCTAGCGGCTCCCTACGAGCAGTACTTC. Translation: CASSQILAAPYEQYF.

This clone was seen a single time. The chain couples TRBV2 to TRBJ2-3, with 7 bases matching TRBD1. Trimming cost V 5 bases and J 3 bases; bases outside gene matches: 8. CDR1 is SNHLY and CDR2 is FYNNEI in the germline V gene. The CDR3 loop spans 15 amino acids. The CDR3 region has the DNA TGTGCCAGCAGTACACAGGGGTTAGGGACAGATACGCAGTATTTT. Translating it yields CASSTQGLGTDTQYF.

This clone was observed a handful of times. This chain joins TRBV6-5 and TRBJ1-6; tentatively, D is TRBD1 (6 bases). This CDR3 contains 14 residues. V dropped 5 bases and J dropped 6 bases, with 11 bases sitting between them. From germline, CDR1 is MNHEY and CDR2 SVGAGI. CDR3: CASSADRPNSPLHF. CDR3 bases: TGTGCCAGCAGTGCAGACAGGCCTAATTCACCCCTCCACTTT.

CDR3 sequence: CASSFAGSDTQYF. CDR3 bases: TGTGCCAGCAGCTTCGCGGGGTCAGATACGCAGTATTTT. The J gene is TRBJ2-3, the V gene TRBV5-6; weak D call: TRBD2 (6 bases). Trimming took 2 bases from V and 4 from J, leaving 8 bases between them. CDR1 SGHDT and CDR2 YYEEEE come from the germline V gene. The CDR3 runs 13 residues.

The rearrangement uses TRBV28 and TRBJ2-1, with no clear D. V lost 5 bases and J lost 5, with 13 bases in between. Germline values: CDR1 MDHEN, CDR2 SYDVKM. This CDR3 spans 14 amino acids. DNA for the CDR3: TGTGCCAGCAGTCCCCAAAGCTTGAACAATGAGCAGTTCTTC. This gives the protein CASSPQSLNNEQFF. Variable domain in full (rest from reference TRBV28 and TRBJ2-1): DVKVTQSSRYLVKRTGEKVFLECVQDMDHENMFWYRQDPGLGLRLIYFSYDVKMKEKGDIPEGYSVSREKKERFSLILESASTNQTSMYLCASSPQSLNNEQFFGPGTRLTVL.

The rearrangement links TRBV7-2 to TRBJ2-7, with D perhaps TRBD1 (5 bases). The CDR3 is made up of 16 amino acids. V was trimmed by 5 bases and J by 3 bases, leaving 20 bases between them. Germline assignment: CDR1 SGHTA and CDR2 FQGNSA. Here the CDR3 reads CASSRAMTTENYEQYF. Written as DNA, the CDR3 is TGTGCCAGCAGCCGAGCCATGACGACAGAAAACTACGAGCAGTACTTC.

The chain joins TRBV19 to TRBJ1-1; a possible D gene is TRBD1 (6 bases). Germline V gene lookup returns CDR1 LNHDA and CDR2 SQIVND (reference sequence). The CDR3 spans 14 residues. V lost 4 bases, J lost 0 bases, and 9 bases lay in between. This CDR3 reads CASSKQGLNTEAFF. Written as DNA, the CDR3 is TGTGCCAGTAGTAAACAGGGATTGAACACTGAAGCTTTCTTT.

The rearrangement uses TRBV7-9 and TRBJ2-7; TRBD1 matches at 9 bases. After removal of 5 bases from V and 3 bases from J, the junction contained 11 bases not matched to a gene. CDR1 and CDR2 from the germline V gene are SEHNR and FQNEAQ (reference sequence). This CDR3 is built from 16 residues. The CDR3 DNA sequence: TGTGCCAGCAGCAAAAACACAGACAGGGGGAACTACGAGCAGTACTTC. It translates to CASSKNTDRGNYEQYF. The whole variable domain, remainder taken from reference TRBV7-9 and TRBJ2-7, is DTGVSQNPRHKITKRGQNVTFRCDPISEHNRLYWYRQTLGQGPEFLTYFQNEAQLEKSRLLSDRFSAERPKGSFSTLEIQRTEQGDSAMYLCASSKNTDRGNYEQYFGPGTRLTVT.

The rearrangement joins TRBV10-1 to TRBJ2-1; 7 bases are a match to TRBD1. CDR1 is WNHNN, CDR2 SYGVQD, per germline (reference sequence). This CDR3 has 14 residues. V lost 4 bases, J lost 5 bases, and 5 bases stayed unmatched. The CDR3 DNA follows: TGCGCCAGCAGTGGCGGCAGGGGGAACAATGAGCAGTTCTTC. This gives the protein CASSGGRGNNEQFF.

This clone was recorded only once. The rearrangement links TRBV4-3 to TRBJ2-7; D is ambiguous. Trimming shortened V by 0 bases and J by 0 bases, and 3 bases separated the two germline ends. Germline assignment: CDR1 LGHNA and CDR2 YSLEER. The CDR3 has 13 residues. CDR3 sequence (DNA): TGCGCCAGCAGCCAAGACAGCTCCTACGAGCAGTACTTC. Its translation is CASSQDSSYEQYF.

The rearrangement uses TRBV7-9 and TRBJ2-1, with 8 bases identical to TRBD2. Trimming removed 2 bases from V and 4 bases from J; junction bases left unmatched: 4. There are 15 residues in the CDR3. The germline CDR1 and CDR2 sequences are SEHNR and FQNEAQ (reference sequence). CDR3 protein: CASSLRGGNYNEQFF. The CDR3, as DNA: TGTGCCAGCAGCTTACGGGGGGGCAATTACAATGAGCAGTTCTTC. Complete variable domain (other parts from reference TRBV7-9 and TRBJ2-1): DTGVSQNPRHKITKRGQNVTFRCDPISEHNRLYWYRQTLGQGPEFLTYFQNEAQLEKSRLLSDRFSAERPKGSFSTLEIQRTEQGDSAMYLCASSLRGGNYNEQFFGPGTRLTVL.

The chain employs TRBV19 and TRBJ2-2, with 8 positions matching TRBD1. In germline, CDR1 is LNHDA, CDR2 SQIVND (reference sequence). Germline trimming cut 1 base from V and 6 bases from J; bases unmatched to any gene: 7. The length of the CDR3 is 16 residues. CDR3 loop: CASSIARGQRAGELFF. In nucleotides, the CDR3 is TGTGCCAGTAGTATAGCCAGGGGGCAAAGGGCCGGGGAGCTGTTTTTT.